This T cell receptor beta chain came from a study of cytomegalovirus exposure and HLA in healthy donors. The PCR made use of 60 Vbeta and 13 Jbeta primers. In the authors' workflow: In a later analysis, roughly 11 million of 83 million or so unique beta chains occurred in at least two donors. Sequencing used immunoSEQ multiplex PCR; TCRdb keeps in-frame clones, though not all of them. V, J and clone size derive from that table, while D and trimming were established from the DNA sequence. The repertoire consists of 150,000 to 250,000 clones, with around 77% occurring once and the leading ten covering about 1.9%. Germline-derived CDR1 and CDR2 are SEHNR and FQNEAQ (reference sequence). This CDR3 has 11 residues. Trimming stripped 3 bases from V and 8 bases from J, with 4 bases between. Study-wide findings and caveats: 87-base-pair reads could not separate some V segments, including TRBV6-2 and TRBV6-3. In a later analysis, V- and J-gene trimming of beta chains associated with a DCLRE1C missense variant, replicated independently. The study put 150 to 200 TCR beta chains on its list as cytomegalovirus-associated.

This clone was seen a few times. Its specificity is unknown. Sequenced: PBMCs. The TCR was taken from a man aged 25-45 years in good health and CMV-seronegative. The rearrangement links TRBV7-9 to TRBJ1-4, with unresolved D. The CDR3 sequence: CASSFSEKLFF. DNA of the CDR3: TGTGCCAGCAGCTTTTCAGAAAAACTGTTTTTT.